These 27 T cell receptor beta chains were sequenced from one sample in a study of blood T cell repertoires in COVID-19. Only in-frame clones appear in the TCRdb table, and some are missing; sequencing was by immunoSEQ multiplex PCR. The sample records 250,000 or so clones, more than 80% being singletons. Source material: peripheral blood. These receptors were taken from a man aged 25 to 40 with COVID-19, enrolled during active disease.

The CDR3 nucleotides read TGTGCCAGCAGTTTCAGCCAGGGTATCAATGAGCAGTTCTTC. This gives the protein CASSFSQGINEQFF. The chain recombines TRBV28 with TRBJ2-1; a possible D gene is TRBD1 (5 bases). V was trimmed by 3 bases and J by 6 bases, leaving 12 bases between them. The CDR3 contains 14 residues. Germline assignment: CDR1 MDHEN and CDR2 SYDVKM.

V is TRBV19 and J is TRBJ2-7, with TRBD2 matching 10 bases. Trimming cost V 5 bases and J 4 bases; bases outside gene matches: 8. CDR1 and CDR2 from the germline V gene are LNHDA and SQIVND (reference sequence). The CDR3 is 15 residues long. CDR3 region: CASSLGGTSDYEQYF. CDR3 DNA sequence: TGTGCCAGTAGTTTAGGGGGGACTAGCGATTACGAGCAGTACTTC.

A note on this clone: At the DNA level, this CDR3 is encoded by other sequences in the same sample as well. The genes are TRBV5-1 and TRBJ1-1, with D uncertain. With 0 bases removed from V and 1 base from J, the gap between germline ends came to 7 bases. CDR3 length equals 14 residues. Germline V CDR1 and CDR2: SGHRS, YFSETQ. The CDR3, as DNA: TGCGCCAGCAGCTTGGTTGGAGGGAACACTGAAGCTTTCTTT. Translated, it gives CASSLVGGNTEAFF.

The V and J genes are TRBV24-1 and TRBJ2-2; 14 nucleotides agree with TRBD2. CDR1 and CDR2 from the germline V gene are KGHDR and SFDVKD. J gave up 2 bases and V 10 bases, and 2 bases lay outside the gene matches. The CDR3 sequence is 15 residues long. In DNA form, the CDR3 reads TGTGCCACGGGACTAGCGGGAGATAACACCGGGGAGCTGTTTTTT. Translated, it gives CATGLAGDNTGELFF.

This sequence joins TRBV6-2 or TRBV6-3 and TRBJ1-5; 8 nucleotides agree with TRBD1. V gave up 5 bases and J gave up 4 bases; unmatched junction bases: 10. This CDR3 is built from 16 residues. Per the germline V gene, CDR1 is MNHEY and CDR2 is SVGEGT. The CDR3 sequence is CASSTYGQGLNQPQHF. The DNA of the CDR3 is TGTGCCAGCAGTACTTACGGACAGGGCCTTAATCAGCCCCAGCATTTT.

V is TRBV11-2 and J is TRBJ1-4, with TRBD1 matching 7 bases. The V segment lost 5 bases and the J segment 8 bases; nucleotides outside the gene matches: 11. This CDR3 has 15 residues. Germline loops: CDR1 SGHAT, CDR2 FQNNGV. The CDR3 nucleotides read TGTGCCAGCAGCCTGATAGGACAGGTCCGGGAAAAACTGTTTTTT. It specifies CASSLIGQVREKLFF.

The table lists this clone with a count of one. This chain links TRBV27 with TRBJ2-1; D is undetermined. V shed 1 base and J shed 0 bases, with 10 bases lying between them. The CDR3 is 16 amino acids. Germline V gene lookup returns CDR1 MNHEY and CDR2 SMNVEV (reference sequence). DNA of the CDR3: TGTGCCAGCAGTTTATTGGGCCTTCACTCCTACAATGAGCAGTTCTTC. It encodes CASSLLGLHSYNEQFF.

This clone was seen a handful of times. The DNA of the CDR3 is TGTGCCAGCAGCTTAGAAGTCGGGACTAGCGGGAGCAATGAGCAGTTCTTC. Translating it yields CASSLEVGTSGSNEQFF. The V call is TRBV7-8, the J call TRBJ2-1, with 14 bases fitting TRBD2. CDR3 size: 17 residues. Trimming took 1 base from V and 6 from J; bases not matched to a gene: 5. Germline lookup yields CDR1 SGHVS and CDR2 FQNEAQ.

This clone was observed a single time. The chain joins TRBV7-8 to TRBJ2-7; 8 bases line up with TRBD1. V lost 3 bases and J lost 6; bases outside the gene matches: 4. The V gene's germline CDR1 is SGHVS and CDR2 FQNEAQ. The CDR3 extends over 13 amino acids. For the CDR3, the DNA is TGTGCCAGCAGCTTCAGTACAGGGGGCGAGCAGTACTTC. Protein product: CASSFSTGGEQYF.

The chain recombines TRBV7-3 with TRBJ2-5; maybe TRBD1 (7 bases). Germline CDR1 SGHTA, CDR2 FQGTGA. This CDR3 has 20 residues. Trimming took 4 bases from V and 2 from J, leaving 29 bases between them. CDR3: CASSSKVRGHDRVGQETQYF. In nucleotides, the CDR3 is TGTGCCAGCAGCTCCAAAGTGCGGGGACACGACAGGGTAGGTCAAGAGACCCAGTACTTC.

The V gene is TRBV29-1, the J gene TRBJ1-3; maybe TRBD1 (6 bases). V lost 3 bases and J lost 5, with 8 bases in between. The CDR3 contains 12 residues. Germline V gene lookup returns CDR1 SQVTM and CDR2 ANQGSEA. The CDR3 loop reads CSVEDSRNTIYF. DNA of the CDR3: TGCAGCGTTGAGGACAGTAGAAACACCATATATTTT.

V is TRBV19 and J is TRBJ2-7, with 7 bases aligning to TRBD1. V gave up 6 bases and J gave up 2 bases; unmatched junction bases: 10. The CDR3 is 15 amino acids. Germline CDR1 reads LNHDA; CDR2 reads SQIVND (reference sequence). DNA of the CDR3: TGTGCCAGTAGCCCTACAGGGGTAGCAACCTACGAGCAGTACTTC. Translation gives CASSPTGVATYEQYF.

This chain links TRBV7-9 with TRBJ2-7; TRBD2 matches 8 bases. The germline V gene has CDR1 SEHNR and CDR2 FQNEAQ (reference sequence). The CDR3 has 14 residues. V was pared by 5 bases and J by 2 bases, with 5 bases of the junction left unmatched. The CDR3 loop is CASSVSGNPYEQYF. CDR3 sequence (DNA): TGTGCCAGCAGCGTTAGCGGGAACCCCTACGAGCAGTACTTC.

The rearrangement links TRBV1 to TRBJ2-3; the table gives TRBD1 as D, unverified against the DNA. TRBV1 is a pseudogene segment. The CDR3 is 15 amino acids. CDR3 nucleotide sequence: TGCACCAGCAGCCAAGTTTCCGGACACACAGATACGCAGTATTTT. It specifies CTSSQVSGHTDTQYF.

The gene calls are TRBV3-1 (or the pseudogene TRBV3-2) and TRBJ2-5; 7 bases fit TRBD1. Germline values: CDR1 LGHDT, CDR2 YNNKEL (reference sequence). CDR3 length: 17 amino acids. Trimming cost V 0 bases and J 4 bases; bases outside gene matches: 11. CDR3: CASSQDRIFTGVETQYF. For the CDR3, the DNA is TGTGCCAGCAGCCAAGATAGGATTTTCACAGGGGTAGAGACCCAGTACTTC.

This rearrangement joins TRBV2 to TRBJ1-5; D is possibly TRBD1 (6 bases). Germline-derived CDR1 and CDR2 are SNHLY and FYNNEI. V was trimmed by 7 bases and J by 3 bases, leaving 10 bases between them. CDR3 length: 13 residues. Written as DNA, the CDR3 is TGTGCCAGCACCGGACAGCTCAATCAGCCCCAGCATTTT. It is translated as CASTGQLNQPQHF.

J is TRBJ1-5 and V is TRBV6-5, with a tentative D call TRBD1 (5 bases). The germline V gene has CDR1 MNHEY and CDR2 SVGAGI. This CDR3 is built from 13 residues. V was cut by 6 bases and J by 2 bases, with 8 bases left in between. The CDR3 loop reads CASSRDGNQPQHF. In DNA form, the CDR3 reads TGTGCCAGCAGCAGGGATGGCAATCAGCCCCAGCATTTT.

V is TRBV10-3 and J is TRBJ2-7; D is possibly TRBD1 (6 bases). V lost 0 bases and J 2 bases, leaving 20 bases between the germline ends. Germline CDR1 reads ENHRY; CDR2 reads SYGVKD. There are 18 residues in the CDR3. CDR3 region: CAISESSRGTGPAYEQYF. CDR3 in DNA: TGTGCCATCAGTGAGTCTAGTAGGGGGACCGGACCGGCCTACGAGCAGTACTTC.

The V and J genes are TRBV29-1 and TRBJ2-7; D may be TRBD1 (5 bases). CDR1 and CDR2 from the germline V gene are SQVTM and ANQGSEA. V was cut by 4 bases and J by 1 base, with 8 bases left in between. This CDR3 is built from 12 residues. CDR3 nucleotide sequence: TGCAGCGTTGCGCACAGGTCCTACGAGCAGTACTTC. Protein product: CSVAHRSYEQYF.

V usage is TRBV7-3 and J usage is TRBJ1-1, with D possibly TRBD1 on 5 matching bases. In germline, CDR1 is SGHTA, CDR2 FQGTGA. V was shortened by 4 bases and J by 5 bases, with 14 bases between the two germline ends. The CDR3 covers 14 residues. The CDR3, as DNA: TGTGCCAGCAGCTCGGGGGACGGTGGGACTGAAGCTTTCTTT. Amino acid sequence: CASSSGDGGTEAFF.

The V and J genes are TRBV5-8 and TRBJ1-2; a weak D match, TRBD1 (5 bases). V dropped 4 bases and J dropped 8 bases, with 9 bases sitting between them. The CDR3 has 11 residues. Germline V gene sequence: CDR1 SGHTS, CDR2 YDEGEE. CDR3 in DNA: TGTGCCAGCAGCAGTTGGGGCGGCTACACCTTC. Its translation: CASSSWGGYTF. Using reference TRBV5-8 and TRBJ1-2 for the parts outside the CDR3, the full variable domain is EAGVTQSPTHLIKTRGQQATLRCSPISGHTSVYWYQQALGLGLQFLLWYDEGEERNRGNFPPRFSGRQFPNYSSELNVNALELEDSALYLCASSSWGGYTFGSGTRLTVV.

The chain carries TRBV28 and TRBJ2-1; 8 bases map to TRBD1. Germline V gives CDR1 MDHEN, CDR2 SYDVKM. V lost 6 bases, J lost 4 bases, and 20 bases stayed unmatched. There are 19 residues in the CDR3. The CDR3 spells CASSRPGGRGVLGYNEQFF. As DNA, the CDR3 is TGTGCCAGCAGCCGTCCAGGGGGCCGCGGGGTTCTAGGGTACAATGAGCAGTTCTTC.

This chain joins TRBV9 and TRBJ1-2; 9 bases agree with TRBD1. V lost 3 bases, J lost 5 bases, and 5 bases stayed unmatched. CDR1 and CDR2 from the germline V gene are SGDLS and YYNGEE. This CDR3 region has 14 residues. CDR3 nucleotides: TGTGCCAGCAGCGCTGGGACAGGGCCTTATGGCTACACCTTC. It yields the protein CASSAGTGPYGYTF. Complete variable domain (other parts from reference TRBV9 and TRBJ1-2): DSGVTQTPKHLITATGQRVTLRCSPRSGDLSVYWYQQSLDQGLQFLIQYYNGEERAKGNILERFSAQQFPDLHSELNLSSLELGDSALYFCASSAGTGPYGYTFGSGTRLTVV.

In its sample, this clone was seen once. The rearrangement uses TRBV11-3 and TRBJ1-1, with 7 bases fitting TRBD1. V lost 2 bases to trimming and J lost 2 bases; unmatched junction nucleotides: 8. The CDR3 loop spans 16 amino acids. Germline CDR1 reads SGHNT; CDR2 reads YENEEA. The chain's CDR3 is CASSLLAGGKNTEAFF. CDR3 DNA sequence: TGTGCCAGCAGCTTATTAGCAGGGGGAAAAAACACTGAAGCTTTCTTT.

The table lists this clone with a count of one. As DNA, the CDR3 is TGTGCCACCAGTGAGCGGGGATCCCTGGGGGACATTCAGTACTTC. Residues: CATSERGSLGDIQYF. The genes are TRBV24-1 and TRBJ2-4, with a tentative D call TRBD2 (6 bases). The CDR3 consists of 15 residues. Looked up from germline, CDR1 is KGHDR and CDR2 is SFDVKD. The ends were cut back, 4 bases at V and 8 bases at J, with 17 bases in the middle.

The chain joins TRBV7-8 to TRBJ1-2, with 12 bases that match TRBD1. J was trimmed by 8 bases and V by 6 bases; bases with no gene match: 16. Germline V gives CDR1 SGHVS, CDR2 FQNEAQ. The CDR3 totals 17 residues. The CDR3 nucleotides read TGTGCCAGCAGACCGTTCGGGACAGGGGGCCCGTTCTGGGGCTACACCTTC. Encoded protein: CASRPFGTGGPFWGYTF. The full variable domain, its missing parts supplied by reference TRBV7-8 and TRBJ1-2, is GAGVSQSPRYKVAKRGQDVALRCDPISGHVSLFWYQQALGQGPEFLTYFQNEAQLDKSGLPSDRFFAERPEGSVSTLKIQRTQQEDSAVYLCASRPFGTGGPFWGYTFGSGTRLTVV.

V is TRBV11-2 and J is TRBJ2-1, with 8 bases lining up with TRBD2. The V and J ends lost 5 bases and 5 bases, in that order; junction bases with no gene match: 8. Germline lookup yields CDR1 SGHAT and CDR2 FQNNGV. The CDR3 length is 15 residues. CDR3 nucleotides: TGTGCCAGCAGCGGAAGCGGGGGAGGGAACAATGAGCAGTTCTTC. It is translated as CASSGSGGGNNEQFF.